The present entry profiles one T cell receptor beta chain with its context. Per the study methods: Estimation of nucleated cell counts was performed using reference gene primer amplification. The protocol was immunoSEQ multiplex PCR, while the TCRdb copy is restricted to in-frame clones and leaves out a portion. The V and J calls and the clone size are those of that table, but D and trimming were determined from the DNA. The table shows 65,000 to 80,000 clones, with around 82% occurring only once. Germline V gene lookup returns CDR1 SGHRS and CDR2 YFSETQ. Trimming took 4 bases from V and 10 from J, leaving 9 bases between them. The CDR3 contains 12 residues. The data originate from a study of blood T cell repertoires in COVID-19. Background on the study: Nucleic acid was either cDNA or gDNA, and it came from T cells, B-cell-depleted T cells, or PBMCs.

V and J are TRBV5-1 and TRBJ1-6; the D gene is possibly TRBD1 (6 bases). This clonotype originated in a human donor in a cohort sampled during active COVID-19. The sequenced material came from peripheral blood. The CDR3 spells CASSLTGSPLHF. In nucleotides, the CDR3 is TGCGCCAGCAGCCTGACAGGATCACCCCTCCACTTT. Filled out from reference TRBV5-1 and TRBJ1-6, the complete variable domain reads KAGVTQTPRYLIKTRGQQVTLSCSPISGHRSVSWYQQTPGQGLQFLFEYFSETQRNKGNFPGRFSGRQFSNSRSEMNVSTLELGDSALYLCASSLTGSPLHFGNGTRLTVT.